This is a list of T cell receptor beta chains from one sample in a study of cytomegalovirus exposure and HLA in healthy donors. Sequencing was performed with immunoSEQ multiplex PCR; in TCRdb, only in-frame clones are kept and a portion is missing. The sample shows 270,000 or so clones, around 90% of them seen only once. The sequenced sample consisted of PBMCs. The receptors derive from a girl aged 2 to 9 in good health and CMV-seronegative. Both conserved end residues are part of each CDR3. The D gene is left open where the match is weak. Only some rows state a clone size, as once, few, many or a class for expanded clones.

J | D | size | V | DNA | CDR3
TRBJ1-5 | . | . | TRBV28 | TGTGCCAGCAGTTTACTGGTTGGGTCAGGGGTAGGGGACAATCAGCCCCAGCATTTT | CASSLLVGSGVGDNQPQHF
TRBJ1-2 | TRBD1 | . | TRBV30 | TGTGCCTGGAGCAAAGGGGGCGATGGCTACACCTTC | CAWSKGGDGYTF
TRBJ1-2 | . | once | TRBV2 | TGTGCCAGCAGTGAAGGCAGGGGAACCTTATATGGCTACACCTTC | CASSEGRGTLYGYTF
TRBJ2-3 | . | . | TRBV4-1 | TGCGCCAGCAGCCAAGATCGGGCGGGGTTCGGCACAGATACGCAGTATTTT | CASSQDRAGFGTDTQYF
TRBJ1-4 | . | . | TRBV11-2 | TGTGCCAGCAGTCGAACAACCGGGACAAACTATGAAAAACTGTTTTTT | CASSRTTGTNYEKLFF
TRBJ1-1 | . | . | TRBV5-6 | TGTGCCAGCAGCTTGGGGAGGAACACTGAAGCTTTCTTT | CASSLGRNTEAFF
TRBJ2-3 | . | . | TRBV6-6 | TGTGCCAGCAGGAGCCCGGGGAAAACAGATACGCAGTATTTT | CASRSPGKTDTQYF
TRBJ2-2 | TRBD2 | few | TRBV9 | TGTGCCAGCAGCGTCGGGATAGCGGGGGCGAACACCGGGGAGCTGTTTTTT | CASSVGIAGANTGELFF
TRBJ2-2 | TRBD1 | . | TRBV4-1 | TGCGCCAGCAGCCAAGCTTCGACAGGGATCACCGGGGAGCTGTTTTTT | CASSQASTGITGELFF
TRBJ1-1 | TRBD1 | once | TRBV28 | TGTGCCAGCAGTTTATGGCCAAACAGGGGAGGTAGGGCTGAAGCTTTCTTT | CASSLWPNRGGRAEAFF
TRBJ2-5 | . | . | TRBV5-4 | TGTGCCAGCAGCCCTGCAAGGGGAGAGACCCAGTACTTC | CASSPARGETQYF
TRBJ1-5 | . | . | TRBV2 | TGTGCCAGCAGTGAAGCTAGTAGCAATCAGCCCCAGCATTTT | CASSEASSNQPQHF
TRBJ2-1 | . | . | TRBV4-1 | TGCGCCAGCAGCCAAGATGTTCAGGGTCCAGGCTCCTACAATGAGCAGTTCTTC | CASSQDVQGPGSYNEQFF
TRBJ2-7 | TRBD1 | . | TRBV5-6 | TGTGCCAGCAGGTCGATACAGGGGCCCTTTAGTGAGCAGTACTTC | CASRSIQGPFSEQYF
TRBJ1-1 | . | . | TRBV19 | TGTGCCAGTAGTATACCCCGGGCAGGGAGGACTGAAGCTTTCTTT | CASSIPRAGRTEAFF
TRBJ2-5 | . | . | TRBV14 | TGTGCCAGCAGCCTGTGGAATCCCGGGCAAGAGACCCAGTACTTC | CASSLWNPGQETQYF
TRBJ2-1 | TRBD2 | once | TRBV5-1 | TGCGCCAGCAGCGGGGGGGACTCCTACAATGAGCAGTTCTTC | CASSGGDSYNEQFF
TRBJ1-6 | TRBD1 | . | TRBV4-1 | TGCGCCAGCAGCCAGGGGACAGGGGGAAGCTCCTATAATTCACCCCTCCACTTT | CASSQGTGGSSYNSPLHF
TRBJ1-1 | . | . | TRBV6-1 | TGTGCCAGCAGCGCCACAGTCAACACTGAAGCTTTCTTT | CASSATVNTEAFF
TRBJ2-7 | TRBD2 | . | TRBV2 | TGTGCCAGCAATGCGGGGGGCCGGGGCTCCTACGAGCAGTACTTC | CASNAGGRGSYEQYF
TRBJ2-1 | TRBD2 | . | TRBV11-2 | TGTGCCAGCAGCTTAGATCATCCTCTAGCGGGAGGTTACTACAATGAGCAGTTCTTC | CASSLDHPLAGGYYNEQFF
TRBJ1-1 | . | . | TRBV29-1 | TGCAGCGTCCCGGGTAGCACTGAAGCTTTCTTT | CSVPGSTEAFF
TRBJ2-3 | . | once | TRBV19 | TGTGCCAGTAGTATAGCTTCCACGCAGTATTTT | CASSIASTQYF
TRBJ1-2 | . | . | TRBV7-9 | TGTGCCAGCAGCTTATCAGCAGGGATTTTAACGGATGGCTACACCTTC | CASSLSAGILTDGYTF
TRBJ2-6 | TRBD2 | . | TRBV4-2 | TGTGCCAGCAGCCAAGCGGGGGGAGGTGGGGCCAACGTCCTGACTTTC | CASSQAGGGGANVLTF
TRBJ2-3 | TRBD2 | . | TRBV5-4 | TGTGCCAGCAGCTCTCCTCCTGGGACTAGCGGGGATAGCACAGATACGCAGTATTTT | CASSSPPGTSGDSTDTQYF
TRBJ2-2 | . | . | TRBV14 | TGTGCCAGCAGCCAGGGACAGAACACCGGGGAGCTGTTTTTT | CASSQGQNTGELFF
TRBJ2-7 | TRBD1 | . | TRBV29-1 | TGCAGCGCTGAGGGGATAACAGGGGGCGGATACGAGCAGTACTTC | CSAEGITGGGYEQYF
TRBJ2-2 | TRBD2 | . | TRBV5-1 | TGCGCCAGCAACTGGGGGTTAGCGGGAAGCACCGGGGAGCTGTTTTTT | CASNWGLAGSTGELFF
TRBJ1-6 | TRBD1 | . | TRBV5-1 | TGCGCCAGCAGCCGGACCTCGGACAGGTTGTCCCTCCACTTT | CASSRTSDRLSLHF
TRBJ1-1 | . | . | TRBV13 | TGTGCCAGCACCGATACAGGGCCTAACACTGAAGCTTTCTTT | CASTDTGPNTEAFF